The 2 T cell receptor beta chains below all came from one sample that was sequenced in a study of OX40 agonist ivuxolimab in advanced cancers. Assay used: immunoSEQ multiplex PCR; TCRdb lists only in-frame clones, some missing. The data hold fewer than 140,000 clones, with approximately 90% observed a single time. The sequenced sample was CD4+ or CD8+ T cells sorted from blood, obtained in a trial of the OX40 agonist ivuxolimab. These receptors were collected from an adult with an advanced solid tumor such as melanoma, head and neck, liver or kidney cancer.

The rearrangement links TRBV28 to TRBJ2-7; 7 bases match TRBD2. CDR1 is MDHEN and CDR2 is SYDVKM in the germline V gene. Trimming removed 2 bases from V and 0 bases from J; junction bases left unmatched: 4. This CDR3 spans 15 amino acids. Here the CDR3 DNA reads TGTGCCAGCAGTTTACTGGGACTACACTCCTACGAGCAGTACTTC. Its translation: CASSLLGLHSYEQYF. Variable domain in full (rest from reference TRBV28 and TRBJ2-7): DVKVTQSSRYLVKRTGEKVFLECVQDMDHENMFWYRQDPGLGLRLIYFSYDVKMKEKGDIPEGYSVSREKKERFSLILESASTNQTSMYLCASSLLGLHSYEQYFGPGTRLTVT.

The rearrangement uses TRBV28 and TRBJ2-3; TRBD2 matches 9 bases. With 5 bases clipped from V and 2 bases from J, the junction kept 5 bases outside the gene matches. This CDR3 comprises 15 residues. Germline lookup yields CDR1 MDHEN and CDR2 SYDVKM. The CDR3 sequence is CASSQAGGPTDTQYF. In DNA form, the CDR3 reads TGTGCCAGCAGTCAAGCGGGGGGTCCCACAGATACGCAGTATTTT.